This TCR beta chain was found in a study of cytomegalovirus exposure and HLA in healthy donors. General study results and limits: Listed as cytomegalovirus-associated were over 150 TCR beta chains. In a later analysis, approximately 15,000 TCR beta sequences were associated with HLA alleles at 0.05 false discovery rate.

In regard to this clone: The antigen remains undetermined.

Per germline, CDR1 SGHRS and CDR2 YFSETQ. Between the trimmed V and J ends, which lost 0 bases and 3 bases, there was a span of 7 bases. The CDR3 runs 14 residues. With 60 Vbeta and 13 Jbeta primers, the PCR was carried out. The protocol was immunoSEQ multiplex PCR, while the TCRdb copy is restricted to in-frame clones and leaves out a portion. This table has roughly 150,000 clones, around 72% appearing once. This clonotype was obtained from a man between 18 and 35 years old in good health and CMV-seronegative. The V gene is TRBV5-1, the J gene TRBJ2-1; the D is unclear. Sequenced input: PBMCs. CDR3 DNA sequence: TGCGCCAGCAGCTTGGAGCCCCTCTACAATGAGCAGTTCTTC. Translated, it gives CASSLEPLYNEQFF.